This T cell receptor beta chain was obtained from a study of blood T cell repertoires in COVID-19. Study-wide background: Spain, Italy and the United States supplied samples that represented acute and convalescent COVID-19.

Trimming shortened V by 10 bases and J by 6 bases, and 19 bases separated the two germline ends. Germline CDR1 and CDR2: LNHDA and SQIVND (reference sequence). The CDR3 runs 14 residues. The authors' processing: The authors estimated nucleated cell counts from reference gene primer amplification. Profiled with immunoSEQ multiplex PCR; TCRdb holds only in-frame clones, not every one. V, J and clone size were drawn from that table, and D and trimming were deduced from the DNA. The sample gives 200,000 to 300,000 clones, around 90% of which show up once; roughly 4% is in the top ten. V gene TRBV19 combines with J gene TRBJ2-4, with D possibly TRBD1 on 6 matching bases. The clonotype was recovered from a man aged 55 to 70 who had recovered from COVID-19. Material: peripheral blood. DNA for the CDR3: TGTGCCACAATAGCCCGACAGGACGGAAACATTCAGTACTTC. It specifies CATIARQDGNIQYF.